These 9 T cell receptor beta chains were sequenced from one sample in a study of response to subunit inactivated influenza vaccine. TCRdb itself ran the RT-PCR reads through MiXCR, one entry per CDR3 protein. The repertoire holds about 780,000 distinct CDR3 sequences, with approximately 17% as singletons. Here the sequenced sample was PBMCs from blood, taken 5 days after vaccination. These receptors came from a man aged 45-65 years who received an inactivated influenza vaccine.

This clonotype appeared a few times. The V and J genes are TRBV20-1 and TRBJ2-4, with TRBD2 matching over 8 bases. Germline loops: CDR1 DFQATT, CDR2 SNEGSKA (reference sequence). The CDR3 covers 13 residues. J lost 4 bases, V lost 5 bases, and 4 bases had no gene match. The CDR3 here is CSALLADKNIQYF. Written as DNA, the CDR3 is TGCAGTGCTTTACTAGCGGATAAAAACATTCAGTACTTC.

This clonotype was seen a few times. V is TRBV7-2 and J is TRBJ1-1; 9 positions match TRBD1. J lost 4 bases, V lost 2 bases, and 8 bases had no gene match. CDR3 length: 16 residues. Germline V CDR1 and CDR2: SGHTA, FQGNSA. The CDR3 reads CASSLLPDRGATEAFF. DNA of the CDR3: TGTGCCAGCAGCTTATTACCGGACAGGGGAGCCACTGAAGCTTTCTTT.

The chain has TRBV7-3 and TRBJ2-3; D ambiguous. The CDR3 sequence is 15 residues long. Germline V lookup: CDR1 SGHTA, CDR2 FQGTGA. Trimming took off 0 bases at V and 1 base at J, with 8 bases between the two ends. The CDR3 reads CASSLTWGGTDTQYF. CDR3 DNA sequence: TGTGCCAGCAGCTTAACGTGGGGTGGCACAGATACGCAGTATTTT. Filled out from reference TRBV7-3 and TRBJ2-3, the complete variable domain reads GAGVSQTPSNKVTEKGKYVELRCDPISGHTALYWYRQSLGQGPEFLIYFQGTGAADDSGLPNDRFFAVRPEGSVSTLKIQRTERGDSAVYLCASSLTWGGTDTQYFGPGTRLTVL.

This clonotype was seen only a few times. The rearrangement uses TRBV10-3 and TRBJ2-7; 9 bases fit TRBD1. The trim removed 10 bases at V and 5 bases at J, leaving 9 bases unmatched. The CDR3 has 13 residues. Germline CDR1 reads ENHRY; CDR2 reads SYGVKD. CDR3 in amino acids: CANPGQGSNEQYF. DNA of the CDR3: TGTGCCAACCCGGGACAGGGTTCCAACGAGCAGTACTTC.

This CDR3 reads CASSVRVSETQYF. The CDR3 bases are TGTGCCAGCAGCGTCAGGGTTTCAGAGACCCAGTACTTC. The rearrangement uses TRBV11-2 and TRBJ2-5, with D tentatively TRBD1 (5 bases). The CDR3 runs to 13 residues. CDR1 and CDR2 (germline): SGHAT, FQNNGV. Trimming shortened V by 5 bases and J by 4 bases, and 11 bases separated the two germline ends.

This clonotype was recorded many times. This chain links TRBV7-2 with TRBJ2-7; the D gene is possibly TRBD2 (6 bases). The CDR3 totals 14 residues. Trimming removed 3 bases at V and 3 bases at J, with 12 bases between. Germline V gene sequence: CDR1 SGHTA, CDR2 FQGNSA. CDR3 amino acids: CASSLYRDFYEQYF. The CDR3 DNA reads TGTGCCAGCAGCTTGTACCGGGACTTCTACGAGCAGTACTTC.

Written as DNA, the CDR3 is TGCAGTGCCCCTCTAGCGGGGGGGCATACGCAGTATTTT. Translating gives CSAPLAGGHTQYF. V and J are TRBV20-1 and TRBJ2-3, with 12 bases lining up with TRBD2. The CDR3 totals 13 residues. Trimming removed 6 bases from V and 7 bases from J; junction bases left unmatched: 5. The germline V gene has CDR1 DFQATT and CDR2 SNEGSKA (reference sequence).

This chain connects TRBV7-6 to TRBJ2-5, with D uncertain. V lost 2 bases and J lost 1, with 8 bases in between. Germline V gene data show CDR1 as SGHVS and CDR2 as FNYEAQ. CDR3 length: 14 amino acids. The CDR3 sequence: CASSLMGPQETQYF. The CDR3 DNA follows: TGTGCCAGCAGCTTAATGGGTCCCCAAGAGACCCAGTACTTC.

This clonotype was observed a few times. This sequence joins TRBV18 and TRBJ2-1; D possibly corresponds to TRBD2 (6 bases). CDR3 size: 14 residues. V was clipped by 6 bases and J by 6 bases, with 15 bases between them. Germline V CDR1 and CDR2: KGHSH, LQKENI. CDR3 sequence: CASSLGGVGNEQFF. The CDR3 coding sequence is TGTGCCAGCTCCCTCGGGGGAGTAGGCAATGAGCAGTTCTTC.